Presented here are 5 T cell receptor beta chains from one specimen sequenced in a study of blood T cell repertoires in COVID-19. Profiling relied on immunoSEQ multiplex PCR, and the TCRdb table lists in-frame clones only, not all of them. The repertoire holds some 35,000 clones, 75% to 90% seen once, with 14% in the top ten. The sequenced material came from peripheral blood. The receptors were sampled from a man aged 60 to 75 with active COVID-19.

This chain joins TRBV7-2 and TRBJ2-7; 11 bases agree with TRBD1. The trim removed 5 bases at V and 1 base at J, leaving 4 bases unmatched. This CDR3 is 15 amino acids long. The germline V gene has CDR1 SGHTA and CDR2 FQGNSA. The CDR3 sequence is CASSRDRGSSYEQYF. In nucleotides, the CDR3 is TGTGCCAGCAGCCGGGACAGGGGGTCATCCTACGAGCAGTACTTC.

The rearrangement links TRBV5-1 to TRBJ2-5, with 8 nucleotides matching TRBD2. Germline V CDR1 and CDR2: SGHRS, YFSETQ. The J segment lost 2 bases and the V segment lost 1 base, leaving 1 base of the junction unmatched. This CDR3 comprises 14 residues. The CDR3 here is CASSLLAGQETQYF. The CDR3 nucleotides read TGCGCCAGCAGCTTGTTAGCGGGGCAAGAGACCCAGTACTTC.

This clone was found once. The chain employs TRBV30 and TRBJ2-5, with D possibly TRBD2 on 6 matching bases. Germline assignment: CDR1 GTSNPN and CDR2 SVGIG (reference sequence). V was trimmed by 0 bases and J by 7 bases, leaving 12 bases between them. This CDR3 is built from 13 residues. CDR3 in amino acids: CAWSVTGVATQYF. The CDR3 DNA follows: TGTGCCTGGAGTGTAACGGGAGTCGCGACCCAGTACTTC.

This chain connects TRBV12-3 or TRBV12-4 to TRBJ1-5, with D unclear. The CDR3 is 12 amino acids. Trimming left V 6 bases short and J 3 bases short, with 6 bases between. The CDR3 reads CASSSYNQPQHF. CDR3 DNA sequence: TGTGCCAGCAGCTCCTACAATCAGCCCCAGCATTTT.

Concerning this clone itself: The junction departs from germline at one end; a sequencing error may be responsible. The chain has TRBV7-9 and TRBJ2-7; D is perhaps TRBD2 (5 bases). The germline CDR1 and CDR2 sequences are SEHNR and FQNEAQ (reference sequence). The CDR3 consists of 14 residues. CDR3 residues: CASRGGSGSHEQYF. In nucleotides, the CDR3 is TGTGCCAGCAGGGGCGGGTCGGGCTCCCACGAGCAGTACTTC. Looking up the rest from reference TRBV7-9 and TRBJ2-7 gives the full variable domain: DTGVSQNPRHKITKRGQNVTFRCDPISEHNRLYWYRQTLGQGPEFLTYFQNEAQLEKSRLLSDRFSAERPKGSFSTLEIQRTEQGDSAMYLCASRGGSGSHEQYFGPGTRLTVT.